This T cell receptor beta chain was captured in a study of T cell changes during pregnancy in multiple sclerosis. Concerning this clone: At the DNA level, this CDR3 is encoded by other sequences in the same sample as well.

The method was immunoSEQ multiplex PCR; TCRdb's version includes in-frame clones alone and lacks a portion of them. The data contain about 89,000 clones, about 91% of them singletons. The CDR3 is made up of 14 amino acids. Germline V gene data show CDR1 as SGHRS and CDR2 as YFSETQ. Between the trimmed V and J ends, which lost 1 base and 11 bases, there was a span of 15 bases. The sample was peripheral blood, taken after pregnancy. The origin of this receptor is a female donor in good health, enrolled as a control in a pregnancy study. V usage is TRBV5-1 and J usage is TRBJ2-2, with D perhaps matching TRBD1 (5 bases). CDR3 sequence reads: CASSLIQADGELFF. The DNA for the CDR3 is TGCGCCAGCAGCTTGATACAGGCGGACGGAGAGCTGTTTTTT. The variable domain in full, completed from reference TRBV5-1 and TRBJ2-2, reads KAGVTQTPRYLIKTRGQQVTLSCSPISGHRSVSWYQQTPGQGLQFLFEYFSETQRNKGNFPGRFSGRQFSNSRSEMNVSTLELGDSALYLCASSLIQADGELFFGEGSRLTVL.